Each of the 5 T cell receptor beta chains below was sequenced from the same sample in a study of T cells in localized non-small cell lung cancer. TCRdb's copy holds only in-frame clones and misses some; the assay was immunoSEQ multiplex PCR. The sample has roughly 38,000 clones, around 87% seen once. The sequences come from peripheral blood, collected before any cancer treatment. The source is a man aged 18-49 years with stage I lung adenocarcinoma.

The chain uses TRBV5-4 and TRBJ2-1; no clear D gene. The CDR3 runs to 16 residues. Germline CDR1 SGHNT, CDR2 YYREEE (reference sequence). V was trimmed by 4 bases and J by 0 bases, leaving 14 bases between them. This chain's CDR3 is CASSPFGLSSYNEQFF. The CDR3 DNA reads as TGTGCCAGCAGCCCGTTCGGGCTGAGCTCCTACAATGAGCAGTTCTTC.

CDR3 sequence: CASSYRDRGTTEAFF. The DNA for the CDR3 is TGTGCCAGCAGCTACCGGGACAGGGGGACCACTGAAGCTTTCTTT. The V gene is TRBV7-9, the J gene TRBJ1-1; 11 bases are a match to TRBD1. CDR3 length: 15 amino acids. Germline values: CDR1 SEHNR, CDR2 FQNEAQ (reference sequence). Germline trimming cut 4 bases from V and 4 bases from J; bases unmatched to any gene: 5.

This chain uses TRBV2 with TRBJ2-3; 8 nucleotides align to TRBD1. The V and J ends lost 8 bases and 4 bases, in that order; junction bases with no gene match: 8. The CDR3 sequence is 14 residues long. Germline assignment: CDR1 SNHLY and CDR2 FYNNEI. Here the CDR3 reads CASASDRAADTQYF. The CDR3 region has the DNA TGTGCCAGCGCCTCGGACAGGGCGGCAGATACGCAGTATTTT.

This sequence joins TRBV7-2 and TRBJ1-1, with D perhaps matching TRBD1 (6 bases). The CDR3 has 14 amino acids. V gave up 5 bases and J gave up 5 bases, with 15 bases separating them. Germline CDR1 and CDR2: SGHTA and FQGNSA. For the CDR3, the DNA is TGTGCCAGCAGCACTGACAGGACGAGGACTGAAGCTTTCTTT. This encodes CASSTDRTRTEAFF.

This chain connects TRBV9 to TRBJ2-2; TRBD1 aligns across 7 bases. Germline V gene data show CDR1 as SGDLS and CDR2 as YYNGEE. Unmatched junction bases numbered 18, after V lost 3 bases and J lost 4 bases. The CDR3 has 19 residues. The CDR3 DNA sequence: TGTGCCAGCAGCGATCGAGAATATACCGGGACAGTCCGCACCGGGGAGCTGTTTTTT. This gives the protein CASSDREYTGTVRTGELFF.